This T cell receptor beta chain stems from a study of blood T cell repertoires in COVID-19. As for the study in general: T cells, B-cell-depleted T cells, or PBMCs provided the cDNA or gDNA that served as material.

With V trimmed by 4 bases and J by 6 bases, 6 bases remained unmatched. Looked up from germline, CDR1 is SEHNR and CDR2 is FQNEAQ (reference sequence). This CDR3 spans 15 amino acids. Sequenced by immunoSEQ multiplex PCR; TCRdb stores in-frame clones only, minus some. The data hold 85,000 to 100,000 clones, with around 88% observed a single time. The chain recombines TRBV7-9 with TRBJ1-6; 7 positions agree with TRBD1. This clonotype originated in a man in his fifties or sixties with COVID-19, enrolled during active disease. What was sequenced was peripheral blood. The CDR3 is CASSSSGQSNSPLHF. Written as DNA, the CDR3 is TGTGCCAGCAGCTCCTCGGGACAGAGTAATTCACCCCTCCACTTT.